These 19 T cell receptor beta chains originate from one sample sequenced in a study of radiation and T cells in renal cell carcinoma. TCRdb's table, derived via immunoSEQ multiplex PCR, lists solely in-frame clones and lacks some. The sample lists about 130,000 clones, around 80% occurring once. The time point denotes: blood 2 weeks post-SBRT. As to treatment: 15 Gy SBRT to primary tumor, nephrectomy 4 weeks later. The sample in question was blood, obtained from a patient whose treatment included radiotherapy and nephrectomy. The origin of the receptors is a man over 45 with renal cell carcinoma.

The chain has TRBV5-1 and TRBJ1-6; D may be TRBD1 (5 bases). V lost 0 bases and J lost 7, with 14 bases in between. The CDR3 totals 16 residues. The germline V gene encodes CDR1 SGHRS and CDR2 YFSETQ. The CDR3 coding sequence is TGCGCCAGCAGCTTGGGACCTGGGGGGGGGAATTCACCCCTCCACTTT. Its translation: CASSLGPGGGNSPLHF. Full variable domain (outside the CDR3, taken from reference TRBV5-1 and TRBJ1-6): KAGVTQTPRYLIKTRGQQVTLSCSPISGHRSVSWYQQTPGQGLQFLFEYFSETQRNKGNFPGRFSGRQFSNSRSEMNVSTLELGDSALYLCASSLGPGGGNSPLHFGNGTRLTVT.

The gene calls are TRBV27 and TRBJ2-2; the D is unclear. Deletions cut 3 bases from V and 4 bases from J, with 9 bases between. The CDR3 covers 14 residues. Germline V CDR1 and CDR2: MNHEY, SMNVEV (reference sequence). CDR3 sequence reads: CASSFFLGTGELFF. As DNA, the CDR3 is TGTGCCAGCAGTTTCTTTTTGGGCACCGGGGAGCTGTTTTTT.

V is TRBV7-8 and J is TRBJ2-7; TRBD1 aligns across 9 bases. This CDR3 contains 17 residues. Germline trimming cut 4 bases from V and 5 bases from J; bases unmatched to any gene: 15. Germline CDR1 is SGHVS and CDR2 is FQNEAQ. This CDR3 reads CASSSTPGQGPHHEQYF. Written as DNA, the CDR3 is TGTGCCAGCAGCTCAACCCCGGGACAGGGCCCTCACCACGAGCAGTACTTC.

The rearrangement joins TRBV5-1 to TRBJ2-5; 7 nucleotides agree with TRBD2. J gave up 5 bases and V 1 base, and 11 bases lay outside the gene matches. CDR1 is SGHRS and CDR2 is YFSETQ in the germline V gene. This CDR3 spans 16 amino acids. The DNA of the CDR3 is TGCGCCAGCAGCTTGCAGGCGGCTAGCGGAGGCGAGACCCAGTACTTC. Its protein product is CASSLQAASGGETQYF.

CDR3 nucleotide sequence: TGTGCCAGCAGCTCCGCCCGGGGGAAGGAGCTGTTTTTT. Translation gives CASSSARGKELFF. The chain joins TRBV5-4 to TRBJ1-4, with TRBD2 as a possible D gene (6 bases). The J call is doubtful: the DNA matches TRBJ2-2 better. This CDR3 contains 13 residues. The germline V gene has CDR1 SGHNT and CDR2 YYREEE (reference sequence).

The rearrangement joins TRBV30 to TRBJ2-7; 7 positions match TRBD2. Germline values: CDR1 GTSNPN, CDR2 SVGIG (reference sequence). Trimming at V came to 0 bases and at J to 2 bases, leaving 4 bases not matched to a gene. The CDR3 consists of 14 residues. The CDR3 sequence is CAWSVKRDAYEQYF. For the CDR3, the DNA is TGTGCCTGGAGTGTAAAGCGGGATGCCTACGAGCAGTACTTC.

The chain employs TRBV7-9 and TRBJ2-3, with unresolved D. The germline V and J ends were trimmed by 5 bases and 0 bases, with 9 bases remaining between them. The CDR3 has 14 amino acids. Germline values: CDR1 SEHNR, CDR2 FQNEAQ (reference sequence). The DNA for the CDR3 is TGTGCCAGCAGCCCTACTACTAGCACAGATACGCAGTATTTT. Its translation: CASSPTTSTDTQYF.

This clone was picked up a small number of times. The chain carries TRBV6-5 and TRBJ2-1; D gene uncertain. Trimming stripped 5 bases from V and 7 bases from J, with 15 bases between. CDR1 and CDR2 from the germline V gene are MNHEY and SVGAGI. The CDR3 has 14 residues. The CDR3 region has the DNA TGTGCCAGCAGTAAGGGATCCTCTGGGAATGAGCAGTTCTTC. It specifies CASSKGSSGNEQFF.

This clone was observed once. This chain joins TRBV9 and TRBJ1-3; TRBD1 is a possible D gene (5 bases). The CDR3 totals 17 residues. V dropped 3 bases and J dropped 0 bases, with 16 bases sitting between them. Germline V CDR1 and CDR2: SGDLS, YYNGEE. In DNA form, the CDR3 reads TGTGCCAGCAGCGGAACATCCCAGGGAAACTCTGGAAACACCATATATTTT. Amino acid sequence: CASSGTSQGNSGNTIYF.

For the CDR3, the DNA is TGCAGCGTTATTAGCGGGGGGGCCTTGAGCGGGGAGCTGTTTTTT. Translation gives CSVISGGALSGELFF. This rearrangement joins TRBV29-1 to TRBJ2-2; 11 bases are a match to TRBD2. V shed 5 bases and J 7 bases; nucleotides not matched to a gene: 9. Germline V gives CDR1 SQVTM, CDR2 ANQGSEA. CDR3 length: 15 amino acids.

The gene calls are TRBV5-1 and TRBJ2-7, with 10 nucleotides matching TRBD2. V was pared by 1 base and J by 6 bases, with 7 bases of the junction left unmatched. Looked up from germline, CDR1 is SGHRS and CDR2 is YFSETQ. The CDR3 is made up of 15 amino acids. CDR3 sequence: CASSLRVAGGGEQYF. For the CDR3, the DNA is TGCGCCAGCAGCTTGAGAGTAGCGGGAGGCGGCGAGCAGTACTTC.

V is TRBV5-1 and J is TRBJ1-2; D is perhaps TRBD1 (5 bases). The CDR3 is made up of 16 amino acids. Trimming shortened V by 5 bases and J by 6 bases, and 23 bases separated the two germline ends. Germline lookup yields CDR1 SGHRS and CDR2 YFSETQ. This chain's CDR3 is CASRESSTVLVNGYTF. The CDR3 coding sequence is TGCGCCAGCAGGGAAAGCTCGACAGTTTTGGTGAATGGCTACACCTTC.

This sequence joins TRBV5-4 and TRBJ2-1; 9 bases are a match to TRBD2. Germline CDR1 is SGHNT and CDR2 is YYREEE (reference sequence). This CDR3 has 15 amino acids. Germline trimming cut 1 base from V and 7 bases from J; bases unmatched to any gene: 6. The CDR3 region is CASSLWASGKNEQFF. The CDR3 nucleotides read TGTGCCAGCAGCTTGTGGGCTAGCGGGAAAAATGAGCAGTTCTTC.

The J gene is TRBJ1-2, the V gene TRBV2, with a weak D call TRBD1 (6 bases). The CDR3 totals 14 residues. The V gene's germline CDR1 is SNHLY and CDR2 FYNNEI. The V end lost 3 bases, the J end lost 3 bases, and 11 bases lay between the germline ends. The CDR3 DNA is TGTGCCAGCAGTGATAGGGGGATGCACTATGGCTACACCTTC. Translating gives CASSDRGMHYGYTF.

The CDR3 DNA sequence: TGTGCCAGCAGCTTGATCGGGTTTGGTAATTCACCCCTCCACTTT. Protein: CASSLIGFGNSPLHF. V is TRBV11-2 and J is TRBJ1-6; D gene ambiguous. V was pared by 3 bases and J by 6 bases, with 12 bases between. CDR1 and CDR2 (germline): SGHAT, FQNNGV. This CDR3 has 15 amino acids.

The V call is TRBV25-1, the J call TRBJ2-7; 15 bases are a match to TRBD2. Germline lookup yields CDR1 MGHDK and CDR2 SYGVNS. V shed 7 bases and J 6 bases; nucleotides not matched to a gene: 7. This CDR3 contains 15 residues. The CDR3, as DNA: TGTGCCAGCACTGGACTAGCGGGGGGGTCTAGCGAGCAGTACTTC. Protein product: CASTGLAGGSSEQYF.

The V gene is TRBV4-3, the J gene TRBJ2-2; possible D gene TRBD2, 6 bases. CDR1 and CDR2 (germline): LGHNA, YSLEER. Trimming removed 1 base from V and 7 bases from J, with 13 bases in between. This CDR3 spans 15 amino acids. The CDR3 coding sequence is TGCGCCAGCAGCCAAGTGTTCCCGGAGGGCGGGGAGCTGTTTTTT. Its protein is CASSQVFPEGGELFF.

The rearrangement joins TRBV19 to TRBJ2-1; no definite D call. Per the germline V gene, CDR1 is LNHDA and CDR2 is SQIVND (reference sequence). There are 14 residues in the CDR3. V lost 0 bases to trimming and J lost 4 bases, with 7 bases between them. The CDR3 DNA is TGTGCCAGTAGTATAGATACTGAATACAATGAGCAGTTCTTC. Protein sequence: CASSIDTEYNEQFF.

This CDR3 reads CASSQFRDRGPYTSGNTIYF. CDR3 nucleotides: TGCGCCAGCAGCCAATTCCGGGACAGGGGGCCCTACACCTCTGGAAACACCATATATTTT. The chain links TRBV4-3 to TRBJ1-3; 12 bases are a match to TRBD1. The CDR3 is made up of 20 amino acids. CDR1 and CDR2 (germline): LGHNA, YSLEER. The ends lost 2 bases at V and 0 bases at J; junction bases unmatched: 11.